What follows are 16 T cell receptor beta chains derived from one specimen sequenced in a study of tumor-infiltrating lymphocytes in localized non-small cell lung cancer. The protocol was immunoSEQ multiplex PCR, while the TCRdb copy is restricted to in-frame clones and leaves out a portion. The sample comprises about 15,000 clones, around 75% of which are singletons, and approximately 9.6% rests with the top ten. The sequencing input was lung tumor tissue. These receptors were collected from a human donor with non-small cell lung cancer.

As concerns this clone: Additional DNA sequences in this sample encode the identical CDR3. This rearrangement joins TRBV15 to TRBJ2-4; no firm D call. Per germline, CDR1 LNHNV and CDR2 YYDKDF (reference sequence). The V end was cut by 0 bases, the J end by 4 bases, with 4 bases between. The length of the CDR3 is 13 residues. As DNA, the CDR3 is TGTGCCACCAGCAGAGACGCTAAAAACATTCAGTACTTC. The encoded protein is CATSRDAKNIQYF. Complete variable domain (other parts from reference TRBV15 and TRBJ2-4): DAMVIQNPRYQVTQFGKPVTLSCSQTLNHNVMYWYQQKSSQAPKLLFHYYDKDFNNEADTPDNFQSRRPNTSFCFLDIRSPGLGDTAMYLCATSRDAKNIQYFGAGTRLSVL.

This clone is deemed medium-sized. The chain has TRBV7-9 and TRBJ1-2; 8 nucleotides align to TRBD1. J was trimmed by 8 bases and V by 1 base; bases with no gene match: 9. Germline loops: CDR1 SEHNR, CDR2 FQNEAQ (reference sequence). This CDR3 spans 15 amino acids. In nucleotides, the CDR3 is TGTGCCAGCAGCTTAGGTGGGACAGGACTAGAGGGCTACACCTTC. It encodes CASSLGGTGLEGYTF.

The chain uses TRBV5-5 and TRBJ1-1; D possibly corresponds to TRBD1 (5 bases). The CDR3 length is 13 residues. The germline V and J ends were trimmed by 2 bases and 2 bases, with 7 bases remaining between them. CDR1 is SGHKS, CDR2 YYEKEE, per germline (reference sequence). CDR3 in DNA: TGTGCCAGCAGCTTCCAGGGAAACACTGAAGCTTTCTTT. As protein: CASSFQGNTEAFF.

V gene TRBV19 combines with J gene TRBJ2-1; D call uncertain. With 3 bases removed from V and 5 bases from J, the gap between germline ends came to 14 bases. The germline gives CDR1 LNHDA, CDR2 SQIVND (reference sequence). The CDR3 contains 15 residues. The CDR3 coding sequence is TGTGCCAGTAGTATCTTTCCCGGCGCTGACAATGAGCAGTTCTTC. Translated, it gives CASSIFPGADNEQFF.

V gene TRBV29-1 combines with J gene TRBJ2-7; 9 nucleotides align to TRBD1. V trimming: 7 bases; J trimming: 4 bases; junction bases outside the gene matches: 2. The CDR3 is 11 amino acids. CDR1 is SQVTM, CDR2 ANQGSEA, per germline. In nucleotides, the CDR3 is TGCAGCGATGACAGGGGGTACGAGCAGTACTTC. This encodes CSDDRGYEQYF.

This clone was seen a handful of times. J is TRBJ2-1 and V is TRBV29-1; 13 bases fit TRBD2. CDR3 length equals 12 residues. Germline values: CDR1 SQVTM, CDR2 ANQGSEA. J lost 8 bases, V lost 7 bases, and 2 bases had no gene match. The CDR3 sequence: CSGTSGSDEQFF. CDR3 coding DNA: TGCAGCGGGACTAGCGGGAGTGATGAGCAGTTCTTC.

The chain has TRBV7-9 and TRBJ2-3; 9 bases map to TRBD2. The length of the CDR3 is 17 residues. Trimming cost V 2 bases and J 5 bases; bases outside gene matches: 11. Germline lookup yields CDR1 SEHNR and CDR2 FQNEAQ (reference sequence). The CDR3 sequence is CASSLPTSGWGGDTQYF. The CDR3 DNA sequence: TGTGCCAGCAGCTTACCCACTAGCGGGTGGGGCGGAGATACGCAGTATTTT.

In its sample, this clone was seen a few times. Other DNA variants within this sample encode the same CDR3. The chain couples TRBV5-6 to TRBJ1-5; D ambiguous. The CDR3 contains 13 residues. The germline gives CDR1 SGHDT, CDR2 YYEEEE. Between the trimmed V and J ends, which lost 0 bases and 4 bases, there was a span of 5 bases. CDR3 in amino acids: CASSLGLNQPQHF. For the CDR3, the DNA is TGTGCCAGCAGCTTGGGCCTAAATCAGCCCCAGCATTTT. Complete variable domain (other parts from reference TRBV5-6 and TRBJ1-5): DAGVTQSPTHLIKTRGQQVTLRCSPKSGHDTVSWYQQALGQGPQFIFQYYEEEERQRGNFPDRFSGHQFPNYSSELNVNALLLGDSALYLCASSLGLNQPQHFGDGTRLSIL.

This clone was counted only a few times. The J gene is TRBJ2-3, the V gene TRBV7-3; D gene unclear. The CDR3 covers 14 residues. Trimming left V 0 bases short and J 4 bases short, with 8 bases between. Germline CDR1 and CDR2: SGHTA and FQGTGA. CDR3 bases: TGTGCCAGCAGCTTAACTAGTTTTGCAGATACGCAGTATTTT. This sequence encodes CASSLTSFADTQYF.

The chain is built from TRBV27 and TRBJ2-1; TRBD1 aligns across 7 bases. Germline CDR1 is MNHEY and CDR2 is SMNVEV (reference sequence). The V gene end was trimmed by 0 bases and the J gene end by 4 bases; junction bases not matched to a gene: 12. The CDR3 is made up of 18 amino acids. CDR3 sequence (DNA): TGTGCCAGCAGTTTATCGAGCCTGCACAGGGGTAGATACAATGAGCAGTTCTTC. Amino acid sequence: CASSLSSLHRGRYNEQFF.

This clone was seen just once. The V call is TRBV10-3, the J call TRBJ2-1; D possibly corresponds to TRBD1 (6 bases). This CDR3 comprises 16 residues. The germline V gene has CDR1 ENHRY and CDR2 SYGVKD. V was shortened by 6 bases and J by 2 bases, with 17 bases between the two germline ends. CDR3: CAISQMRTVPYNEQFF. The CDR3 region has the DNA TGTGCCATCAGCCAAATGAGGACAGTCCCCTACAATGAGCAGTTCTTC.

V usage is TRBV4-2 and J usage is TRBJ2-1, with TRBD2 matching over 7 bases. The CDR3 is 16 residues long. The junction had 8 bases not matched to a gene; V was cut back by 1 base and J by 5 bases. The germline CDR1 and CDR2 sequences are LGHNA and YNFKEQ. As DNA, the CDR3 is TGTGCCAGCAGCCAAGGGGGGGGGATTATGGACAATGAGCAGTTCTTC. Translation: CASSQGGGIMDNEQFF.

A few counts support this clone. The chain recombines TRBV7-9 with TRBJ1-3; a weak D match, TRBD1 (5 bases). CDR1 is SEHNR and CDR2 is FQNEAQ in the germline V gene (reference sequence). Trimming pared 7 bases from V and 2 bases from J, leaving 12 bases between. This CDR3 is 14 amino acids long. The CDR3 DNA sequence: TGTGCCAGCACCCCGGCGGGGGCTGGAAACACCATATATTTT. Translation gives CASTPAGAGNTIYF. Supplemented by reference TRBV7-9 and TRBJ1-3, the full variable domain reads DTGVSQNPRHKITKRGQNVTFRCDPISEHNRLYWYRQTLGQGPEFLTYFQNEAQLEKSRLLSDRFSAERPKGSFSTLEIQRTEQGDSAMYLCASTPAGAGNTIYFGEGSWLTVV.

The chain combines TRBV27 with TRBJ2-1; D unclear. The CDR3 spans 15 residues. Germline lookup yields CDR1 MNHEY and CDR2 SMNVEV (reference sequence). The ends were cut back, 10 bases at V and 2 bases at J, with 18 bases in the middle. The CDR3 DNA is TGTGCCACCCGTCGTTCCGCAGGCACCTACAATGAGCAGTTCTTC. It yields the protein CATRRSAGTYNEQFF.

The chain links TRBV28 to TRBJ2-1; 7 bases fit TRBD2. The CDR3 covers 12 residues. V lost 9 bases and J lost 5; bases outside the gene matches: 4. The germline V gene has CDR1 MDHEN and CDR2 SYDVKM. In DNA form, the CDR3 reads TGTGCCAGTTATCGGGGGGACAATGAGCAGTTCTTC. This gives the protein CASYRGDNEQFF.

For the CDR3, the DNA is TGTGCCACCAGCAGCCCCCGACCTGAAGAGACCCAGTACTTC. This codes for CATSSPRPEETQYF. The rearrangement joins TRBV15 to TRBJ2-5; D unresolved. Per the germline V gene, CDR1 is LNHNV and CDR2 is YYDKDF (reference sequence). V lost 3 bases, J lost 3 bases, and 11 bases lay in between. The CDR3 loop spans 14 amino acids.